The rows below give T cell receptor beta chains drawn from one sample of a study of T-cell memory formation after mild COVID-19. TCRdb ran MiXCR on the 5' RACE reads and lists one entry per CDR3 protein. The table has 350,000 to 500,000 distinct CDR3 sequences, about 25% seen once. Sequencing was carried out using PBMCs or a T cell subset sorted from them (not recorded which). The source of these receptors is an adult woman who had mild COVID-19 (a few samples of this study predate the infection). Cell type and time point are not known. The CDR3 runs from the conserved cysteine through the conserved F or W. Each record gives: V gene, clone size, D gene, J gene, CDR3 DNA, CDR3 protein. A D gene is named only where the DNA matches it firmly. Not all rows give a size; the values are once, few, many and, for expanded clones, a class.

V gene: TRBV7-9; clone size: -; D gene: TRBD1; J gene: TRBJ2-7; CDR3 DNA: TGTGCCAGCAGCCACCCTGGACAGGCGCCCTACGAGCAGTACTTC; CDR3 protein: CASSHPGQAPYEQYF
V gene: TRBV5-1; clone size: -; D gene: TRBD2; J gene: TRBJ2-5; CDR3 DNA: TGCGCCAGCAGCGTCGGGGGACTAGCGGACCAAGAGACCCAGTACTTC; CDR3 protein: CASSVGGLADQETQYF
V gene: TRBV12-3/TRBV12-4; clone size: many; D gene: -; J gene: TRBJ1-1; CDR3 DNA: TGTGCCAGCAGTCAGGGAACTGAAGCTTTCTTT; CDR3 protein: CASSQGTEAFF
V gene: TRBV19; clone size: few; D gene: TRBD1; J gene: TRBJ1-2; CDR3 DNA: TGTGCCAGTAGTATTTCCCGGACAGGGAATAACTATGGCTACACCTTC; CDR3 protein: CASSISRTGNNYGYTF
V gene: TRBV3-1; clone size: -; D gene: TRBD2; J gene: TRBJ2-7; CDR3 DNA: TGTGCCAGCAGCCAAGGAGTCCCTAGCGGAGCCTACGAGCAGTACTTC; CDR3 protein: CASSQGVPSGAYEQYF
V gene: TRBV6-5; clone size: -; D gene: -; J gene: TRBJ2-7; CDR3 DNA: TGTGCCAGCAGATATTACGGCGGGGCGGGATCCTACGAGCAGTACTTC; CDR3 protein: CASRYYGGAGSYEQYF
V gene: TRBV7-3; clone size: few; D gene: TRBD2; J gene: TRBJ2-1; CDR3 DNA: TGTGCCAGCAGCCCCACTAGCGTCGGTGAGCAGTTCTTC; CDR3 protein: CASSPTSVGEQFF
V gene: TRBV6-5; clone size: -; D gene: TRBD1; J gene: TRBJ1-2; CDR3 DNA: TGTGCCAGCAGACCCACAGGGGCCGGCTACACCTTC; CDR3 protein: CASRPTGAGYTF
V gene: TRBV21-1; clone size: -; D gene: -; J gene: TRBJ2-3; CDR3 DNA: TGTGCCAGCAGCAAATGGTGTACTGGAGGACAGGACCGAAGGACCACAGATACGCAGTATTTT; CDR3 protein: CASSKWCTGGQDRRTTDTQYF
V gene: TRBV7-2; clone size: -; D gene: TRBD2; J gene: TRBJ2-3; CDR3 DNA: TGTGCCAGCAACGGGGGGAATGAACCCACAGATACGCAGTATTTT; CDR3 protein: CASNGGNEPTDTQYF
V gene: TRBV5-6; clone size: -; D gene: TRBD1; J gene: TRBJ1-2; CDR3 DNA: TGTGCCAGCAGCTTGGGGACAGGGGTTCCTAACTATGGCTACACCTTC; CDR3 protein: CASSLGTGVPNYGYTF
V gene: TRBV5-6; clone size: -; D gene: -; J gene: TRBJ1-4; CDR3 DNA: TGTGCCAGCAGCTTTGCCACGATTGGGGCTAATGAAAAACTGTTTTTT; CDR3 protein: CASSFATIGANEKLFF
V gene: TRBV7-9; clone size: -; D gene: -; J gene: TRBJ2-2; CDR3 DNA: TGTGCCAGCAGCTTCTTGAACACCGGGGAGCTGTTTTTT; CDR3 protein: CASSFLNTGELFF
V gene: TRBV7-2; clone size: -; D gene: TRBD1; J gene: TRBJ1-3; CDR3 DNA: TGTGCCAGCAGCTTGGACAGGGGTACTGGAAACACCATATATTTT; CDR3 protein: CASSLDRGTGNTIYF
V gene: TRBV11-2; clone size: -; D gene: -; J gene: TRBJ1-1; CDR3 DNA: TGTGCCAGCAGCTTACTGGGGGGCGTGGACACTGAAGCTTTCTTT; CDR3 protein: CASSLLGGVDTEAFF
V gene: TRBV7-8; clone size: few; D gene: TRBD2; J gene: TRBJ2-3; CDR3 DNA: TGTGCCAGCAGCTCCCGCCGGTGGCGGGGGGGAGCAGATACGCAGTATTTT; CDR3 protein: CASSSRRWRGGADTQYF
V gene: TRBV20-1; clone size: few; D gene: -; J gene: TRBJ1-2; CDR3 DNA: TGCAGTGCTTCCACAGGGACTAACTATGGCTACACCTTC; CDR3 protein: CSASTGTNYGYTF
V gene: TRBV4-2; clone size: -; D gene: TRBD2; J gene: TRBJ2-7; CDR3 DNA: TGTGCCAGCAGCCTCAGAGGAGGACTAGCGGGAGTTCGCGACGAGCAGTACTTC; CDR3 protein: CASSLRGGLAGVRDEQYF
V gene: TRBV12-3/TRBV12-4; clone size: -; D gene: -; J gene: TRBJ2-1; CDR3 DNA: TGTGCCAGCAGTTTAGGGGAGACTGAGCAGTTCTTC; CDR3 protein: CASSLGETEQFF
V gene: TRBV5-5; clone size: -; D gene: -; J gene: TRBJ2-1; CDR3 DNA: TGTGCCAGCAGCTTGGCCGAGGACTACTACAATGAGCAGTTCTTC; CDR3 protein: CASSLAEDYYNEQFF
V gene: TRBV6-5; clone size: few; D gene: TRBD1; J gene: TRBJ2-7; CDR3 DNA: TGTGCCAGCAGCTCCACCGGGACAGGCCTCCGGCGGTACTTC; CDR3 protein: CASSSTGTGLRRYF
V gene: TRBV20-1; clone size: -; D gene: TRBD2; J gene: TRBJ2-1; CDR3 DNA: TGCAGTGCTAGCCAGACTAGCGGGCGGTACAATGAGCAGTTCTTC; CDR3 protein: CSASQTSGRYNEQFF
V gene: TRBV10-2; clone size: -; D gene: TRBD2; J gene: TRBJ2-1; CDR3 DNA: TGCGCCAGCAGTGAGTCGACTAGCGGGACCTACAATGAGCAGTTCTTC; CDR3 protein: CASSESTSGTYNEQFF
V gene: TRBV2; clone size: -; D gene: -; J gene: TRBJ2-2; CDR3 DNA: TGTGCCAGCAGCCCCTCCCGCACGGGGGGCCGGGAGCTGTTTTTT; CDR3 protein: CASSPSRTGGRELFF
V gene: TRBV7-7; clone size: -; D gene: -; J gene: TRBJ2-1; CDR3 DNA: TGTGCCAGCAGCTCAGGACCGGCAAACAATGAGCAGTTCTTC; CDR3 protein: CASSSGPANNEQFF
V gene: TRBV19; clone size: -; D gene: TRBD1; J gene: TRBJ1-2; CDR3 DNA: TGTGCCAGCTACCAGGCAGGGGGCGACTATGGCTACACCTTC; CDR3 protein: CASYQAGGDYGYTF
V gene: TRBV29-1; clone size: -; D gene: TRBD1; J gene: TRBJ2-7; CDR3 DNA: TGCAGCGGGAGACAGGGATGGTCCCACGAGCAGTACTTC; CDR3 protein: CSGRQGWSHEQYF
V gene: TRBV5-1; clone size: few; D gene: -; J gene: TRBJ1-2; CDR3 DNA: TGCGCCAGCAGCTTGGTACTCGGACAGCCCTATGGCTACACCTTC; CDR3 protein: CASSLVLGQPYGYTF
V gene: TRBV2; clone size: -; D gene: -; J gene: TRBJ2-1; CDR3 DNA: TGTGCCAGCACTTCTCGACAAAACAATGAGCAGTTCTTC; CDR3 protein: CASTSRQNNEQFF
V gene: TRBV4-1; clone size: -; D gene: TRBD1; J gene: TRBJ1-5; CDR3 DNA: TGCGCCAGCAGCCAAGGAGTCTTGGGACAGGGGGAACGAAATCAGCCCCAGCATTTT; CDR3 protein: CASSQGVLGQGERNQPQHF
V gene: TRBV7-9; clone size: -; D gene: -; J gene: TRBJ1-3; CDR3 DNA: TGTGCCACCCCGGACGTTTCCTCCTCTGGAAACACCATATATTTT; CDR3 protein: CATPDVSSSGNTIYF
V gene: TRBV5-1; clone size: -; D gene: -; J gene: TRBJ1-2; CDR3 DNA: TGCGCCAGCATACCCTCCCCGGGCAACTATGGCTACACCTTC; CDR3 protein: CASIPSPGNYGYTF
V gene: TRBV7-9; clone size: -; D gene: -; J gene: TRBJ2-1; CDR3 DNA: TGTGCCAGCAGCAGAAACCAGGTGGAGAATGAGCAGTTCTTC; CDR3 protein: CASSRNQVENEQFF
V gene: TRBV15; clone size: -; D gene: -; J gene: TRBJ2-7; CDR3 DNA: TGTGCCACCAGCAGAGACGACAGCTTCTACGAGCAGTACTTC; CDR3 protein: CATSRDDSFYEQYF
V gene: TRBV6-1; clone size: -; D gene: TRBD1; J gene: TRBJ2-5; CDR3 DNA: TGTGCCAGCATCCCAAGGACAGGGGGATTCCAAGAGACCCAGTACTTC; CDR3 protein: CASIPRTGGFQETQYF
V gene: TRBV7-9; clone size: -; D gene: -; J gene: TRBJ1-4; CDR3 DNA: TGTGCCAGCAGCCTCCCCTCCGGGGCGCGTGATGAAAAACTGTTTTTT; CDR3 protein: CASSLPSGARDEKLFF
V gene: TRBV10-3; clone size: few; D gene: -; J gene: TRBJ2-5; CDR3 DNA: TGTGCCATCAGTGAGTCGATGGCTAGTCAAGAGACCCAGTACTTC; CDR3 protein: CAISESMASQETQYF
V gene: TRBV7-2; clone size: few; D gene: TRBD2; J gene: TRBJ2-1; CDR3 DNA: TGTGCCAGCAGCTTCAGCGGGAGGGCCCTCTACAATGAGCAGTTCTTC; CDR3 protein: CASSFSGRALYNEQFF
V gene: TRBV9; clone size: -; D gene: -; J gene: TRBJ2-7; CDR3 DNA: TGTGCCAGCAGCGTAGTACCTGGGACCCCCTACGAGCAGTACTTC; CDR3 protein: CASSVVPGTPYEQYF
V gene: TRBV29-1; clone size: -; D gene: -; J gene: TRBJ1-1; CDR3 DNA: TGCAGCGCGGGGGCCAGGGCTGGGAACACTGAAGCTTTCTTT; CDR3 protein: CSAGARAGNTEAFF
V gene: TRBV5-6; clone size: few; D gene: -; J gene: TRBJ1-2; CDR3 DNA: TGTGCCAGTCTGACAGTGGAAAACTATGGCTACACCTTC; CDR3 protein: CASLTVENYGYTF
V gene: TRBV6-5; clone size: few; D gene: -; J gene: TRBJ2-4; CDR3 DNA: TGTGCCAGCAGTAGGGGGCAGGCTAGCGGGCAGCCCAAAAACATTCAGTACTTC; CDR3 protein: CASSRGQASGQPKNIQYF
V gene: TRBV19; clone size: -; D gene: -; J gene: TRBJ2-3; CDR3 DNA: TGTGCCAGTAGTATGGCGGTTAGCACAGATACGCAGTATTTT; CDR3 protein: CASSMAVSTDTQYF
V gene: TRBV24-1; clone size: few; D gene: -; J gene: TRBJ1-5; CDR3 DNA: TGTGCCACCAGTCGTGGGGATCAGCCCCAGCATTTT; CDR3 protein: CATSRGDQPQHF
V gene: TRBV2; clone size: -; D gene: -; J gene: TRBJ1-6; CDR3 DNA: TGTGCCAGCATTTGGACAGTGGCTAATTCACCCCTCCACTTT; CDR3 protein: CASIWTVANSPLHF
V gene: TRBV4-3; clone size: -; D gene: TRBD1; J gene: TRBJ2-7; CDR3 DNA: TGCGCCAGCAGCCAATCAATCCGGGACAGGGACCACGAGCAGTACTTC; CDR3 protein: CASSQSIRDRDHEQYF
V gene: TRBV24-1; clone size: -; D gene: -; J gene: TRBJ1-6; CDR3 DNA: TGTGCCACCAGGGACAGAGATAATTCACCCCTCCACTTT; CDR3 protein: CATRDRDNSPLHF